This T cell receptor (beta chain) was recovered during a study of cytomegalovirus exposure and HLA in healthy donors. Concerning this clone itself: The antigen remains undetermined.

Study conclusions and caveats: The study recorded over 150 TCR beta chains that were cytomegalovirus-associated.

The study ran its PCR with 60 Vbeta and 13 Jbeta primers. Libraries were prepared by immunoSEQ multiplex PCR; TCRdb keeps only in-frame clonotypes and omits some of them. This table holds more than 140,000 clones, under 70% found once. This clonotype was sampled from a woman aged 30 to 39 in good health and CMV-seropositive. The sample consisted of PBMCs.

The CDR3 protein is CAMRSAGDEQYF. CDR3 nucleotides: TGTGCCATGCGAAGTGCAGGGGACGAGCAGTACTTC. The J gene is TRBJ2-7, the V gene TRBV10-3; D perhaps matches TRBD1 (6 bases). This CDR3 comprises 12 residues. Germline-derived CDR1 and CDR2 are ENHRY and SYGVKD. V gave up 9 bases and J gave up 5 bases, with 14 bases separating them.